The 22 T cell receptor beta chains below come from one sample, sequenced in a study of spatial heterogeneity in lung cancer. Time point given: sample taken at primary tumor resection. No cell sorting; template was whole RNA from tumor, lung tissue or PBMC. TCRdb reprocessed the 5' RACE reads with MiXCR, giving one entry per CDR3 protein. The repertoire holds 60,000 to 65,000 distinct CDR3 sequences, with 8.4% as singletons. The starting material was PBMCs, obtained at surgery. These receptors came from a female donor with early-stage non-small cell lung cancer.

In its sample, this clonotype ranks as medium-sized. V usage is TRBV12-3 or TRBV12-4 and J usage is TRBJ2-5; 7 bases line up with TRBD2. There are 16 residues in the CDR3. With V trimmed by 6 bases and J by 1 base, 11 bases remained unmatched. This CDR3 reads CASSTAPLAAQETQYF. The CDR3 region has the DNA TGTGCCAGCAGCACGGCCCCCCTAGCGGCCCAAGAGACCCAGTACTTC.

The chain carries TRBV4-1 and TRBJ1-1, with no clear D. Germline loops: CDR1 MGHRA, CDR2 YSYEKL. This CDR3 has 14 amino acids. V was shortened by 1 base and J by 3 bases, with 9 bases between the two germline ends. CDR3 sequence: CASSQGPGDTEAFF. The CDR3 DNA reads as TGCGCCAGCAGCCAAGGTCCAGGCGACACTGAAGCTTTCTTT.

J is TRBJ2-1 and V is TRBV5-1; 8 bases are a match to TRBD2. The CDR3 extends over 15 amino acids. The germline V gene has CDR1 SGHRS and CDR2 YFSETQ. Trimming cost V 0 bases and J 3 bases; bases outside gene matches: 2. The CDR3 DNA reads TGCGCCAGCAGCTTGGTAGGGACTAGCTACAATGAGCAGTTCTTC. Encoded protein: CASSLVGTSYNEQFF.

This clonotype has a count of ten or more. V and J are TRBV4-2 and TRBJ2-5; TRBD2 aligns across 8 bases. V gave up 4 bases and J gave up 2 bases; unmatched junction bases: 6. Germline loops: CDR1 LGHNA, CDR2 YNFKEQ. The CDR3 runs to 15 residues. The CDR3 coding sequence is TGTGCCAGCAGCCTTAGCGGGACGGGGCAAGAGACCCAGTACTTC. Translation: CASSLSGTGQETQYF.

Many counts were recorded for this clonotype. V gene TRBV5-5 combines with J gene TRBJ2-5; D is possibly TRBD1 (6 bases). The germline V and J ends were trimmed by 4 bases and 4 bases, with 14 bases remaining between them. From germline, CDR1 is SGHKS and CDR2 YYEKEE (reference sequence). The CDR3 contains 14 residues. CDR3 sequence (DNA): TGTGCCAGCAGCCCACAGGGAAGTGGAGAGACCCAGTACTTC. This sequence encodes CASSPQGSGETQYF.

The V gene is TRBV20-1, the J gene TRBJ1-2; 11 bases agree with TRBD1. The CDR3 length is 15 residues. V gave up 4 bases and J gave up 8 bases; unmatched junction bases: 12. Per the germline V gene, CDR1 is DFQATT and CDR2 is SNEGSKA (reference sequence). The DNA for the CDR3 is TGCAGTGCTATTTCTGGACAGGGGGCCTCATTCGGCTACACCTTC. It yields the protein CSAISGQGASFGYTF.

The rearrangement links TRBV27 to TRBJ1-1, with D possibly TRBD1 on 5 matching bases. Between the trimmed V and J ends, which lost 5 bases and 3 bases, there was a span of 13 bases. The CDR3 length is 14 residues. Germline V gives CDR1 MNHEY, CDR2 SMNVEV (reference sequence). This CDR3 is CASSRQSGYTEAFF. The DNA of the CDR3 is TGTGCCAGCAGTCGACAGTCCGGGTACACTGAAGCTTTCTTT.

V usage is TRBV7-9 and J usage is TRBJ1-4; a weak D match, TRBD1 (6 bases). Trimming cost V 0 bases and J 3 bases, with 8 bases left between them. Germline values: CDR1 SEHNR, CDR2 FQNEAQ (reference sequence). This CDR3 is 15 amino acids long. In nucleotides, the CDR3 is TGTGCCAGCAGCTTAGCCGGGACACCTAATGAAAAACTGTTTTTT. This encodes CASSLAGTPNEKLFF.

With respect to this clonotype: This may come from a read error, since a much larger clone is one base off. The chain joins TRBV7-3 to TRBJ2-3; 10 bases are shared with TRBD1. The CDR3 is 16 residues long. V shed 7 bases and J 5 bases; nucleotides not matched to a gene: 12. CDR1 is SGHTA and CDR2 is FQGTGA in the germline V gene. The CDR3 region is CASNLGTGALGDTQYF. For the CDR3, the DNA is TGTGCCAGCAACTTGGGGACAGGGGCCTTAGGAGATACGCAGTATTTT.

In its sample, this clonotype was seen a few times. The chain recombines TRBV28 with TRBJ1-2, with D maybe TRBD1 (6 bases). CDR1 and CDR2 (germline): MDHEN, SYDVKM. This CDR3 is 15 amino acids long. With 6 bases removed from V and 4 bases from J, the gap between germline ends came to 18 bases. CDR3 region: CASSPPVGGVYGYTF. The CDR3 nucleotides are TGTGCCAGCAGCCCCCCTGTCGGGGGCGTCTATGGCTACACCTTC.

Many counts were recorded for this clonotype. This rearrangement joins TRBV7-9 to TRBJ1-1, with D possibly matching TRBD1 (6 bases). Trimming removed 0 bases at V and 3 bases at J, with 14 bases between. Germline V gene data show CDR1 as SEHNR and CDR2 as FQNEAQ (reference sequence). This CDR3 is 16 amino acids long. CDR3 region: CASSLAGAGDDTEAFF. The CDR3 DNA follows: TGTGCCAGCAGCTTAGCGGGGGCAGGGGATGACACTGAAGCTTTCTTT.

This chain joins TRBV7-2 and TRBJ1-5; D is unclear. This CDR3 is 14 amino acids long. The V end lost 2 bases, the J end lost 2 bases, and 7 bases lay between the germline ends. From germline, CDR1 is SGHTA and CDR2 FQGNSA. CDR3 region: CASSLSDGNQPQHF. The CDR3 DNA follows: TGTGCCAGCAGCTTATCCGACGGCAATCAGCCCCAGCATTTT.

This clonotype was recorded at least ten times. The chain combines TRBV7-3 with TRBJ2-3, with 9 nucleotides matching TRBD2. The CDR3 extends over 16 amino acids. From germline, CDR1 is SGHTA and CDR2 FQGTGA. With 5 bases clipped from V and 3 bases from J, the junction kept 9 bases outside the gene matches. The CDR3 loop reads CASSPTPSGITDTQYF. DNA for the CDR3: TGTGCCAGCAGCCCGACCCCTAGCGGGATTACAGATACGCAGTATTTT.

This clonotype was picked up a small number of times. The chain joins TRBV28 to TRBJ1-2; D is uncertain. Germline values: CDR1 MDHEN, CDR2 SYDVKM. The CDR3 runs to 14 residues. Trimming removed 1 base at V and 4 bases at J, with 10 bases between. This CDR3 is CASSLSLSVYGYTF. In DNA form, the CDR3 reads TGTGCCAGCAGTTTATCACTATCAGTCTATGGCTACACCTTC.

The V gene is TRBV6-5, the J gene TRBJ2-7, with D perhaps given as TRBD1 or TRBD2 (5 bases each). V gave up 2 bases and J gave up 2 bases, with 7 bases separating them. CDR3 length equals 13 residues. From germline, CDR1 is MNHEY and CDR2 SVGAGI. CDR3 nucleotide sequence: TGTGCCAGCAGTTACCGGGGCACCTACGAGCAGTACTTC. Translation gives CASSYRGTYEQYF.

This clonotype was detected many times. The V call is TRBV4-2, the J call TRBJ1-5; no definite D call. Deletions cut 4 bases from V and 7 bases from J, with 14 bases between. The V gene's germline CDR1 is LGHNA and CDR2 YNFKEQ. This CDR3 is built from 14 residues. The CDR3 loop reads CASSPGRGQQPQHF. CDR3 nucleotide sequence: TGTGCCAGCAGCCCTGGCCGGGGTCAGCAGCCCCAGCATTTT.

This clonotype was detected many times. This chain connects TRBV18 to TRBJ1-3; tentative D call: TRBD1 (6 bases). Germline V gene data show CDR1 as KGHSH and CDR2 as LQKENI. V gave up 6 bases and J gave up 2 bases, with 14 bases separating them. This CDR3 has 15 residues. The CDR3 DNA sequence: TGTGCCAGCTCGCCGGGACACCACCCTGGAAACACCATATATTTT. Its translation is CASSPGHHPGNTIYF. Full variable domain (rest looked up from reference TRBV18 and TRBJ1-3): NAGVMQNPRHLVRRRGQEARLRCSPMKGHSHVYWYRQLPEEGLKFMVYLQKENIIDESGMPKERFSAEFPKEGPSILRIQQVVRGDSAAYFCASSPGHHPGNTIYFGEGSWLTVV.

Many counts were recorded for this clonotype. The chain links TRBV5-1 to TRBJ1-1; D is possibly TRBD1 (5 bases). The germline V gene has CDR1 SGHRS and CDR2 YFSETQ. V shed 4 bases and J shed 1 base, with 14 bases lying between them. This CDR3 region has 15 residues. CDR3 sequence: CASSALQARNTEAFF. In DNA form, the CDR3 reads TGCGCCAGCAGCGCTTTACAGGCCCGGAACACTGAAGCTTTCTTT. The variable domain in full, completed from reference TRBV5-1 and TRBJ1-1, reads KAGVTQTPRYLIKTRGQQVTLSCSPISGHRSVSWYQQTPGQGLQFLFEYFSETQRNKGNFPGRFSGRQFSNSRSEMNVSTLELGDSALYLCASSALQARNTEAFFGQGTRLTVV.

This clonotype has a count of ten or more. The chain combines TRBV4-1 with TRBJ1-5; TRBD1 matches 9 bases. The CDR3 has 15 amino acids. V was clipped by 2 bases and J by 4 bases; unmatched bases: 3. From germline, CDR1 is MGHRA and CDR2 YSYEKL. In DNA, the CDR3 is TGCGCCAGCAGCCAACTGGGACAGGGAAATCAGCCCCAGCATTTT. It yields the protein CASSQLGQGNQPQHF.

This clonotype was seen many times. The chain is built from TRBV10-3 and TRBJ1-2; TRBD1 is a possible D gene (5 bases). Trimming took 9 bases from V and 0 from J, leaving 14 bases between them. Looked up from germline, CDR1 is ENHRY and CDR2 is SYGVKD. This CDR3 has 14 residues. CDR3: CAIRGRQANYGYTF. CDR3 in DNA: TGTGCCATAAGGGGCAGGCAAGCTAACTATGGCTACACCTTC.

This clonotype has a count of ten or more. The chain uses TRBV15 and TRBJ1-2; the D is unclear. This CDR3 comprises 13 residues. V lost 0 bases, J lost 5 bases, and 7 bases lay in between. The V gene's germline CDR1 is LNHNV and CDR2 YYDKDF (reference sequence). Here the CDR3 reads CATSRDREYGYTF. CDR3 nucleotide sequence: TGTGCCACCAGCAGAGACAGAGAATATGGCTACACCTTC.

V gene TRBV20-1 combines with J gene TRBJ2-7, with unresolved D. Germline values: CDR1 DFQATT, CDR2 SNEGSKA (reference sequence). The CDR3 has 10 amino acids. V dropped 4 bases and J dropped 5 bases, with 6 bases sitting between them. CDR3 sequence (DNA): TGCAGTGCTAAGACACACGAGCAGTACTTC. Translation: CSAKTHEQYF.